These T cell receptor beta chains were read from a single sample in a study of regulatory T cells in long-lasting Graves disease. TCRdb re-called the multiplex PCR reads through MiXCR, storing one row per CDR3 protein. The sample includes about 540,000 distinct CDR3 sequences, 13% of them seen just once. These sequences were also reported in another study, on T cells in Graves' hyperthyroidism and ophthalmopathy.

The sequencing here drew on peripheral blood mononuclear cells (PBMCs), taken at new diagnosis, from a patient treated with antithyroid drugs. These receptors were obtained from a man aged 25-45 years with Graves disease. The conserved cysteine and the conserved F or W are not part of the CDR3 here. The D gene is left open where the match is weak.

J gene,D gene,V gene,CDR3 protein
TRBJ1-5,-,TRBV2,ASSDDQGGNQPQH
TRBJ2-1,-,TRBV7-3,ASSLGIGNEQF
TRBJ2-7,-,TRBV7-9,ASSLAAAGTYEQY
TRBJ1-1,-,TRBV19,ASSISGLTEAF
TRBJ2-7,TRBD2,TRBV10-2,ASSEAGGVEQY
TRBJ1-1,-,TRBV7-3,ASIGSLNTEAF
TRBJ2-3,TRBD2,TRBV6-2/TRBV6-3,ASSSKAGASTDTQY
TRBJ2-1,TRBD2,TRBV2,ASPGLAGGKLGSYNEQF
TRBJ2-3,-,TRBV24-1,ATKDTTSTDTQY
TRBJ2-5,-,TRBV30,ACYSPATQY
TRBJ2-3,TRBD2,TRBV7-9,ASTTGGTGNTQY
TRBJ1-1,-,TRBV9,ASSVGAATNTEAF
TRBJ2-3,-,TRBV19,ASSSGIDTQY
TRBJ1-1,-,TRBV6-1,ASSALQNTEAF
TRBJ2-1,TRBD2,TRBV7-2,ASSTRTSGRNNEQF
TRBJ2-7,TRBD1,TRBV12-3/TRBV12-4,ASSSGQGAINEQY
TRBJ2-7,-,TRBV11-3,ASSLALQDYEQY
TRBJ2-3,-,TRBV12-3/TRBV12-4,ASSFREVVTDTQY
TRBJ2-3,TRBD2,TRBV10-3,AIEAGGPGDTQY
TRBJ1-2,TRBD1,TRBV7-9,ASSPRQGASLGYGYT
TRBJ2-5,TRBD1,TRBV19,ASRGQGEETQY
TRBJ2-3,-,TRBV11-2,ASSLGPADTQY
TRBJ1-6,-,TRBV5-8,ASSGRNSPLH
TRBJ2-3,-,TRBV28,ASSPPPGDTQY
TRBJ2-5,TRBD1,TRBV20-1,SAQGAGETQY
TRBJ1-2,-,TRBV15,ATSSNYGYT
TRBJ2-1,TRBD2,TRBV6-9,ASSFEREAPSNEQF
TRBJ2-3,TRBD1,TRBV25-1,ASSPRTGATDTQY
TRBJ2-5,-,TRBV18,ASEYQETQY
TRBJ2-2,-,TRBV2,ASNQFTTGELF
TRBJ2-5,-,TRBV4-1,ASRPQGAQETQY
TRBJ2-7,TRBD2,TRBV12-3/TRBV12-4,ASSRLAGRYEQY
TRBJ1-1,-,TRBV28,ASQKSGGTEAF
TRBJ2-7,-,TRBV7-2,ASSSRTTPGEQY
TRBJ2-7,-,TRBV5-8,ASNHYLTTSGIYEQY
TRBJ2-1,TRBD2,TRBV11-2,ASRALAGKNNEQF
TRBJ2-3,-,TRBV7-3,ASSFKEWGTQY
TRBJ2-7,-,TRBV20-1,SAPGSVSYEQY
TRBJ2-3,TRBD2,TRBV10-1,ASSESIAGGRTDTQY
TRBJ2-2,-,TRBV6-5,ASSWAEGTGELF
TRBJ2-7,TRBD1,TRBV20-1,SAATRTGKYEQY
TRBJ2-4,TRBD2,TRBV27,ASSPGLAEAKNIQY